A single sample is the source of the 27 T cell receptor beta chains below, sequenced in a study of radiotherapy plus CTLA-4 blockade in lung cancer (dated by TCRdb to about 2018). Receptor amplification or capture employed the immunoSEQ multiplex PCR assay. Held by TCRdb, this immuneACCESS table contains in-frame sequences only and omits some clones. Under half of the omission traces to an unresolved V gene where checked; the cause of the rest is unknown. The sample profile shows approximately 100,000 clones; over 65% of them were found once. Clones ranked in the top ten supply approximately 2.5% of the sample. Sequenced material: peripheral blood, taken from a patient treated with radiotherapy plus ipilimumab. These receptors were taken from a human donor with non-small cell lung cancer that progressed on radiotherapy plus ipilimumab. Some clones in this sample may be carry-over from other donors' samples.

The V call is TRBV30, the J call TRBJ2-7; 7 nucleotides agree with TRBD2. The V and J ends lost 0 bases and 2 bases, in that order; junction bases with no gene match: 1. CDR3 length equals 13 residues. Germline CDR1 is GTSNPN and CDR2 is SVGIG (reference sequence). The CDR3 region is CAWSVGLPYEQYF. The CDR3 nucleotides read TGTGCCTGGAGTGTGGGACTACCCTACGAGCAGTACTTC.

This chain uses TRBV19 with TRBJ2-5, with D tentatively TRBD1 or TRBD2 (5 bases each). The J call may be faulty, since TRBJ2-7 better matches the DNA end. Germline lookup yields CDR1 LNHDA and CDR2 SQIVND (reference sequence). The CDR3 covers 15 residues. The DNA of the CDR3 is TGTGCCAGTAGTATTCAGGGAGACGGAGCCTACGAGCAGTACTTC. Its translation: CASSIQGDGAYEQYF.

This sequence joins TRBV7-2 and TRBJ2-1; D remains unclear. The V gene lost 2 bases and the J gene lost 4 bases, with 9 bases spanning the gap. Per the germline V gene, CDR1 is SGHTA and CDR2 is FQGNSA. The CDR3 is 14 amino acids. This CDR3 reads CASSLMFEYNEQFF. The CDR3, as DNA: TGTGCCAGCAGCTTAATGTTCGAGTACAATGAGCAGTTCTTC.

This chain joins TRBV5-1 and TRBJ1-1; D gene uncertain. Per the germline V gene, CDR1 is SGHRS and CDR2 is YFSETQ. V shed 4 bases and J shed 4 bases, with 11 bases lying between them. The CDR3 covers 13 residues. The CDR3 DNA sequence: TGCGCCAGCAGCGCCTTTTTGGGCACTGAAGCTTTCTTT. Its protein product is CASSAFLGTEAFF.

This clone appeared a few times. The gene calls are TRBV19 and TRBJ1-5; D remains unclear. Germline V CDR1 and CDR2: LNHDA, SQIVND (reference sequence). V dropped 0 bases and J dropped 9 bases, with 9 bases sitting between them. This CDR3 contains 13 residues. The CDR3 coding sequence is TGTGCCAGTAGTATAGATGGCGAAGGGCCCCAGCATTTT. It codes for CASSIDGEGPQHF.

The chain joins TRBV19 to TRBJ1-5; 11 bases match TRBD1. V lost 0 bases, J lost 6 bases, and 7 bases stayed unmatched. The CDR3 consists of 17 residues. Looked up from germline, CDR1 is LNHDA and CDR2 is SQIVND (reference sequence). Here the CDR3 reads CASSIDPWTGGGQPQHF. The CDR3 nucleotides read TGTGCCAGTAGTATAGATCCGTGGACAGGGGGCGGTCAGCCCCAGCATTTT.

This clone showed up just once. The rearrangement uses TRBV27 and TRBJ2-1; 9 nucleotides match TRBD1. V dropped 4 bases and J dropped 6; count of bases not matched to a gene: 10. The CDR3 has 16 amino acids. The germline V gene has CDR1 MNHEY and CDR2 SMNVEV (reference sequence). CDR3 nucleotides: TGTGCCAGCAGTTCCTTGGGTGGGACAGGGCTCAATGAGCAGTTCTTC. Its protein product is CASSSLGGTGLNEQFF.

This clone has only a few counts. The V and J genes are TRBV11-2 and TRBJ1-2, with D uncertain. The CDR3 is 17 residues long. Germline CDR1 reads SGHAT; CDR2 reads FQNNGV. The V gene lost 5 bases and the J gene lost 0 bases, with 19 bases spanning the gap. The CDR3 DNA reads TGTGCCAGCAGCCACCTAATGGCCGGCAATTCTAACTATGGCTACACCTTC. Translation: CASSHLMAGNSNYGYTF.

The rearrangement uses TRBV28 and TRBJ2-4; 9 bases are shared with TRBD1. CDR1 MDHEN and CDR2 SYDVKM come from the germline V gene. The CDR3 runs to 15 residues. With 8 bases clipped from V and 1 base from J, the junction kept 6 bases outside the gene matches. CDR3 nucleotides: TGTGCCAGCTCCGGGACAGGGTCGGCCAAAAACATTCAGTACTTC. Its translation: CASSGTGSAKNIQYF.

The chain carries TRBV19 and TRBJ1-1; no reliable D call. The V and J ends lost 3 bases and 6 bases respectively, with 11 bases between them. The CDR3 length is 13 residues. Germline CDR1 LNHDA, CDR2 SQIVND (reference sequence). The CDR3 DNA reads as TGTGCCAGTAGTATCCGGGGTACTCCTGAAGCTTTCTTT. Translated, it gives CASSIRGTPEAFF.

This chain connects TRBV6-5 to TRBJ2-5; D ambiguous. The last part of the DNA fits TRBJ2-7 better; the J call may be wrong. CDR3 length: 13 residues. Germline-derived CDR1 and CDR2 are MNHEY and SVGAGI. CDR3 loop: CAIRRSQSYEQYF. As DNA, the CDR3 is TGTGCCATAAGGCGTTCCCAATCTTACGAGCAGTACTTC.

This clone was counted a few times. The V and J genes are TRBV19 and TRBJ1-1; 8 bases are a match to TRBD1. Trimming cost V 4 bases and J 0 bases; bases outside gene matches: 7. Germline V gene data show CDR1 as LNHDA and CDR2 as SQIVND (reference sequence). This CDR3 has 16 residues. The CDR3 region is CASSKTGGIMNTEAFF. The CDR3 DNA sequence: TGTGCCAGTAGTAAAACAGGGGGAATCATGAACACTGAAGCTTTCTTT.

The V and J genes are TRBV30 and TRBJ1-6; no clear D. The germline V and J ends were trimmed by 1 base and 10 bases, with 8 bases remaining between them. This CDR3 has 12 residues. The germline CDR1 and CDR2 sequences are GTSNPN and SVGIG (reference sequence). This chain's CDR3 is CAWSGAGSPLHF. CDR3 sequence (DNA): TGTGCCTGGAGTGGGGCTGGCTCACCCCTCCACTTT.

The chain links TRBV28 to TRBJ2-7, with 9 bases aligning to TRBD1. CDR1 and CDR2 (germline): MDHEN, SYDVKM. This CDR3 is built from 13 residues. V lost 6 bases and J lost 2; bases outside the gene matches: 2. The CDR3 sequence is CASRGQGPYEQYF. The CDR3 DNA reads TGTGCCAGCAGAGGACAGGGGCCCTACGAGCAGTACTTC.

The chain couples TRBV15 to TRBJ2-5; the D gene is possibly TRBD1 (5 bases). Germline V gene lookup returns CDR1 LNHNV and CDR2 YYDKDF (reference sequence). The CDR3 totals 15 residues. V lost 5 bases, J lost 1 base, and 14 bases lay in between. CDR3 residues: CATSGGDRSQETQYF. CDR3 DNA: TGTGCCACCAGCGGCGGCGACAGATCCCAAGAGACCCAGTACTTC.

J is TRBJ2-7 and V is TRBV4-3; either TRBD1 or TRBD2 may fit D (5 bases each). The CDR3 runs to 16 residues. Germline V CDR1 and CDR2: LGHNA, YSLEER. Trimming cost V 1 base and J 3 bases, with 16 bases left between them. The CDR3 DNA sequence: TGCGCCAGCAGCCAAGGACGGGGCTTTGGGTTCTACGAGCAGTACTTC. Its protein is CASSQGRGFGFYEQYF.

The chain recombines TRBV9 with TRBJ1-5; D is unresolved. Germline CDR1 is SGDLS and CDR2 is YYNGEE. CDR3 length: 13 residues. The germline V and J ends were trimmed by 4 bases and 9 bases, with 14 bases remaining between them. The CDR3 DNA reads as TGTGCCAGCAGCAACCGACCTGTGGGGCCCCAGCATTTT. Translating it yields CASSNRPVGPQHF.

The V gene is TRBV6-5, the J gene TRBJ1-6, with 9 positions matching TRBD1. The CDR3 runs 15 residues. Trimming cost V 0 bases and J 11 bases; bases outside gene matches: 5. Per germline, CDR1 MNHEY and CDR2 SVGAGI. Here the CDR3 DNA reads TGTGCCAGCAGTTACTCGGGGACAGGGAGAACACCCCTCCACTTT. It yields the protein CASSYSGTGRTPLHF.

The V call is TRBV11-2, the J call TRBJ1-1, with TRBD1 as a possible D gene (5 bases). The germline gives CDR1 SGHAT, CDR2 FQNNGV. V was shortened by 5 bases and J by 1 base, with 11 bases between the two germline ends. This CDR3 spans 14 amino acids. CDR3: CASSPGRRNTEAFF. The CDR3 nucleotides read TGTGCCAGCAGCCCGGGGCGAAGGAACACTGAAGCTTTCTTT.

J is TRBJ2-2 and V is TRBV14; no definite D call. Trimming pared 2 bases from V and 6 bases from J, leaving 10 bases between. This CDR3 is 14 amino acids long. Germline loops: CDR1 SGHDN, CDR2 FVKESK. The chain's CDR3 is CASSQLGSAGELFF. The CDR3 DNA sequence: TGTGCCAGCAGCCAATTAGGGTCGGCCGGGGAGCTGTTTTTT.

This clone was picked up a small number of times. J is TRBJ1-1 and V is TRBV19; 8 positions match TRBD1. CDR1 LNHDA and CDR2 SQIVND come from the germline V gene (reference sequence). This CDR3 spans 15 amino acids. J gave up 0 bases and V 4 bases, and 4 bases lay outside the gene matches. CDR3 DNA sequence: TGTGCCAGTAGTAGGACAGGGAGCATGAACACTGAAGCTTTCTTT. This codes for CASSRTGSMNTEAFF.

The chain employs TRBV29-1 and TRBJ1-1; the D is unclear. Germline values: CDR1 SQVTM, CDR2 ANQGSEA. Trimming took off 6 bases at V and 2 bases at J, with 13 bases between the two ends. The CDR3 runs 13 residues. CDR3 region: CSVVPGLNTEAFF. The CDR3, as DNA: TGCAGCGTCGTACCCGGACTCAACACTGAAGCTTTCTTT. Based on the CDR3 plus reference TRBV29-1 and TRBJ1-1, the full variable domain is SAVISQKPSRDICQRGTSLTIQCQVDSQVTMMFWYRQQPGQSLTLIATANQGSEATYESGFVIDKFPISRPNLTFSTLTVSNMSPEDSSIYLCSVVPGLNTEAFFGQGTRLTVV.

The chain employs TRBV5-1 and TRBJ1-4, with TRBD1 identical over 8 bases. J lost 6 bases, V lost 5 bases, and 6 bases had no gene match. This CDR3 is built from 14 residues. The V gene's germline CDR1 is SGHRS and CDR2 YFSETQ. This CDR3 reads CASSGQGVDEKLFF. The CDR3 nucleotides read TGCGCCAGCAGTGGACAGGGTGTAGATGAAAAACTGTTTTTT. Full variable domain (rest looked up from reference TRBV5-1 and TRBJ1-4): KAGVTQTPRYLIKTRGQQVTLSCSPISGHRSVSWYQQTPGQGLQFLFEYFSETQRNKGNFPGRFSGRQFSNSRSEMNVSTLELGDSALYLCASSGQGVDEKLFFGSGTQLSVL.

The rearrangement uses TRBV7-9 and TRBJ1-1; 7 bases are a match to TRBD1. From germline, CDR1 is SEHNR and CDR2 FQNEAQ (reference sequence). The CDR3 length is 13 residues. With V trimmed by 5 bases and J by 6 bases, 6 bases remained unmatched. CDR3 in amino acids: CASSTKDRAEAFF. In DNA form, the CDR3 reads TGTGCCAGCAGCACAAAAGACAGGGCTGAAGCTTTCTTT.

This chain links TRBV6-5 with TRBJ1-6; perhaps TRBD1 as D (5 bases). V gave up 2 bases and J gave up 10 bases, with 9 bases separating them. In germline, CDR1 is MNHEY, CDR2 SVGAGI. This CDR3 comprises 13 residues. CDR3 residues: CASSYDSKSPLHF. In DNA, the CDR3 is TGTGCCAGCAGTTACGACAGTAAATCACCCCTCCACTTT.

V is TRBV11-2 and J is TRBJ1-1; D gene unclear. Germline-derived CDR1 and CDR2 are SGHAT and FQNNGV. Trimming shortened V by 4 bases and J by 0 bases, and 15 bases separated the two germline ends. The CDR3 covers 16 residues. The CDR3 bases are TGTGCCAGCAGCTATACCCGGCGGCTAATGAACACTGAAGCTTTCTTT. Amino acid sequence: CASSYTRRLMNTEAFF.

The chain couples TRBV7-2 to TRBJ2-5, with D uncertain. V lost 8 bases, J lost 2 bases, and 12 bases lay in between. The CDR3 extends over 13 amino acids. Per the germline V gene, CDR1 is SGHTA and CDR2 is FQGNSA. As DNA, the CDR3 is TGTGCCAGCCACGGACCGGTACAAGAGACCCAGTACTTC. Amino acids: CASHGPVQETQYF. Together with reference TRBV7-2 and TRBJ2-5, the CDR3 gives the full variable domain: GAGVSQSPSNKVTEKGKDVELRCDPISGHTALYWYRQSLGQGLEFLIYFQGNSAPDKSGLPSDRFSAERTGGSVSTLTIQRTQQEDSAVYLCASHGPVQETQYFGPGTRLLVL.